The clone carrying this T cell receptor (beta chain) occurred a few times. Its antigen is as yet unknown. The data are from a study of post-analysis software for immune sequencing data. Study conclusions and caveats: About five TRBV segments, including TRBV5-6, TRBV5-1 and TRBV20-1, were more frequent in patients than controls.

The library was made from cDNA and included unique molecular identifiers. MiXCR, run by TCRdb on the PCR reads, gives a single entry per CDR3 protein. The sample gives a few hundred thousand distinct CDR3 sequences, 30% to 45% of which show up once; under 15% is in the top ten. Germline values: CDR1 DFQATT, CDR2 SNEGSKA (reference sequence). Trimming shortened V by 0 bases and J by 4 bases, and 12 bases separated the two germline ends. CDR3 length equals 14 residues. The V and J genes are TRBV20-1 and TRBJ1-1; D is undetermined. Source material: blood. The TCR sequence derives from a girl aged 5-17 years with multiple sclerosis. The CDR3 here is CSARDVGKGTEAFF. As DNA, the CDR3 is TGCAGTGCTAGAGATGTGGGTAAGGGCACTGAAGCTTTCTTT.